This entry is about one TCR beta chain. Generated by immunoSEQ multiplex PCR, the TCRdb table keeps only in-frame clones and is missing some. The table shows 93,000 or so clones, with about 90% occurring only once. This sample is drawn from a study of T cell responses to AZD1222 COVID-19 vaccine. V lost 1 base and J lost 0, with 9 bases in between. Germline lookup yields CDR1 LNHNV and CDR2 YYDKDF (reference sequence). CDR3 length equals 15 residues. The V and J genes are TRBV15 and TRBJ1-1; D perhaps matches TRBD1 (6 bases). The TCR was taken from an adult in good health. The material was peripheral blood, obtained on day 0 of AZD1222 vaccination. CDR3 amino acids: CATSRGGAMNTEAFF. CDR3 in DNA: TGTGCCACCAGCAGAGGGGGGGCAATGAACACTGAAGCTTTCTTT.